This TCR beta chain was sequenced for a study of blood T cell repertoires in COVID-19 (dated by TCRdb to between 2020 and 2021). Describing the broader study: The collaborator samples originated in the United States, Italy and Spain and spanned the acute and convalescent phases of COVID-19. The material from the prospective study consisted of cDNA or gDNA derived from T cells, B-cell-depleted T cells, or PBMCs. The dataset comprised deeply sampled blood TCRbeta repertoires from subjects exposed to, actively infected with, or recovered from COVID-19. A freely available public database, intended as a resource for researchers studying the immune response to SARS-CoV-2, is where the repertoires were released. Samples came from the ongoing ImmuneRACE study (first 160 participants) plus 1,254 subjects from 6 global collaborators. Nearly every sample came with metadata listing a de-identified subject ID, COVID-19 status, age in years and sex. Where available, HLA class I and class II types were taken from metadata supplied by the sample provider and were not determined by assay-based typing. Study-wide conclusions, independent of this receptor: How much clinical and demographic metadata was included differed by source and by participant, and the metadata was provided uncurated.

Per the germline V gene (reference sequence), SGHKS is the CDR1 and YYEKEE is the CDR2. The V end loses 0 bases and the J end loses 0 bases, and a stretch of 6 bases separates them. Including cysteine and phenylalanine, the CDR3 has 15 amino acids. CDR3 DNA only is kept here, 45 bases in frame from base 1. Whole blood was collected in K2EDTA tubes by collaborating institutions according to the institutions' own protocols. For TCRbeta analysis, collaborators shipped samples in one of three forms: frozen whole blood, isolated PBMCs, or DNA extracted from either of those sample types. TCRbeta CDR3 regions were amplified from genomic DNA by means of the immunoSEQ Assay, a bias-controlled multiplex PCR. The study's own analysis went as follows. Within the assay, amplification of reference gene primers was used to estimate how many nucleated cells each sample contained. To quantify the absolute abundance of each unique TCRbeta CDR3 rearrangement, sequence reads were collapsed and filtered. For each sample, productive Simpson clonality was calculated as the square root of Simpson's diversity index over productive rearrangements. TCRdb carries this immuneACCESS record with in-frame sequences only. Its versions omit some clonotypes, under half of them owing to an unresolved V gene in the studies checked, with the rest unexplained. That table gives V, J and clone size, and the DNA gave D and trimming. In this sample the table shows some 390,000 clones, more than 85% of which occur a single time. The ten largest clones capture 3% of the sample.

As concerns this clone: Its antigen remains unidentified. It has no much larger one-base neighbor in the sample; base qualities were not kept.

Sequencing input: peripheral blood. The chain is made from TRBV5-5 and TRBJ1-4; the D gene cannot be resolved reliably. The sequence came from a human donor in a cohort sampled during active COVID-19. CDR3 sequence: CASSLAVATNEKLFF. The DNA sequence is TGTGCCAGCAGCTTGGCGGTTGCAACTAATGAAAAACTGTTTTTT.